These T cell receptor beta chains were read from a single sample in a study of shared clonotypes between healthy human individuals. Repertoires were generated with immunoSEQ multiplex PCR, while TCRdb's copy carries only in-frame clones and drops some. The sample includes about 2.4 million clones, 90% to 95% seen only once; the top ten take over 0.12%. The material sequenced was naive CD4+ T cells sorted from blood. The receptors derive from a man between 18 and 35 years old in good health. CDR3s include the opening cysteine and the closing phenylalanine or tryptophan. The order of the fields is V gene, J gene, CDR3 length, CDR3 protein.

v_gene: TRBV7-9; j_gene: TRBJ2-6; len: 12; CDR3aa: CASSLSPNVLTF
v_gene: TRBV11-3; j_gene: TRBJ2-1; len: 16; CDR3aa: CASSLFRCELYNEQFF
v_gene: TRBV6-5; j_gene: TRBJ2-3; len: 16; CDR3aa: CASSFTLTGGKNTQYF
v_gene: TRBV4-3; j_gene: TRBJ1-2; len: 14; CDR3aa: CASSQMASGWGYTF
v_gene: TRBV7-9; j_gene: TRBJ2-4; len: 14; CDR3aa: CASSLAGGKNIQYF
v_gene: TRBV5-1; j_gene: TRBJ2-1; len: 16; CDR3aa: CASALASPDTYNEQFF
v_gene: TRBV2; j_gene: TRBJ1-2; len: 13; CDR3aa: CASTSLPNYGYTF
v_gene: TRBV5-4; j_gene: TRBJ2-3; len: 19; CDR3aa: CASSPRGAAKRGRTDTQYF
v_gene: TRBV7-9; j_gene: TRBJ1-4; len: 19; CDR3aa: CASSLARVKGRATNEKLFF
v_gene: TRBV5-1; j_gene: TRBJ1-5; len: 14; CDR3aa: CASSPSENNQPQHF
v_gene: TRBV27; j_gene: TRBJ2-5; len: 18; CDR3aa: CASSPPPDSGGGKETQYF
v_gene: TRBV6-5; j_gene: TRBJ2-2; len: 15; CDR3aa: CASRPGTTSTGELFF
v_gene: TRBV2; j_gene: TRBJ2-7; len: 13; CDR3aa: CASRANLGYEQYF
v_gene: TRBV28; j_gene: TRBJ1-2; len: 15; CDR3aa: CASSLSRGEVYGYTF
v_gene: TRBV18; j_gene: TRBJ2-2; len: 17; CDR3aa: CASSPNQAQGNPGELFF
v_gene: TRBV19; j_gene: TRBJ2-7; len: 14; CDR3aa: CASSVGLVGYEQYF